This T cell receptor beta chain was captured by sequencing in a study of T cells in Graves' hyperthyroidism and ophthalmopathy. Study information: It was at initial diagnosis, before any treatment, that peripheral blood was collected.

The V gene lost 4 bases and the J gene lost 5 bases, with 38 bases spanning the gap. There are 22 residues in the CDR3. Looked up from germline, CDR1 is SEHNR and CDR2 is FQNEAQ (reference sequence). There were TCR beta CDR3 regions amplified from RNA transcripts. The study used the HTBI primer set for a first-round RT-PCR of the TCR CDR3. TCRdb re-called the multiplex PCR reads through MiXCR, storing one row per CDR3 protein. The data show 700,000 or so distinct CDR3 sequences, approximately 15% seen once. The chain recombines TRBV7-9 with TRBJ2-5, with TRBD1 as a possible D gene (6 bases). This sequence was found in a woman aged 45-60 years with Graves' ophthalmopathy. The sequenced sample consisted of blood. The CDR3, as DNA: TGTGCCAGCAGCTCCGCCCAGCTAACAGGGAATCAGACACATAAAAGAGAGGAGACCCAGTACTTC. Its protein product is CASSSAQLTGNQTHKREETQYF.